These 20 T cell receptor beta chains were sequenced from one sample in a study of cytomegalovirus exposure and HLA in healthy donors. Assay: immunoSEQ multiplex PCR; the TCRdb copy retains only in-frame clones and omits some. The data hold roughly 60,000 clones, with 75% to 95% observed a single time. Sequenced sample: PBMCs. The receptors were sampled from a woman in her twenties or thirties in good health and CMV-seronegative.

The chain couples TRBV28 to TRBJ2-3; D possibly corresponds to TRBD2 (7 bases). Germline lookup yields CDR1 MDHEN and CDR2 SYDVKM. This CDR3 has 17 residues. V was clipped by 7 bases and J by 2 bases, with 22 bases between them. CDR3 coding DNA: TGTGCCAGCACCTCTCAGGGGATTGGGGGGGCCACAGATACGCAGTATTTT. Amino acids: CASTSQGIGGATDTQYF.

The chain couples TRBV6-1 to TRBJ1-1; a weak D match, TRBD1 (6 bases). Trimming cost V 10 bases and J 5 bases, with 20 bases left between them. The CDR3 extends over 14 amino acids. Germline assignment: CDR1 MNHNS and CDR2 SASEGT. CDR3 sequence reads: CATTAVGGGTEAFF. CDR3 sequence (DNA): TGTGCCACCACTGCGGTAGGGGGAGGGACTGAAGCTTTCTTT.

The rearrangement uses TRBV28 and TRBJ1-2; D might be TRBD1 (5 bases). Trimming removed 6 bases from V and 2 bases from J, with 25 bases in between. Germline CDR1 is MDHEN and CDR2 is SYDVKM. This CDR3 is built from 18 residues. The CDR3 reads CASSSLTEPPGTNYGYTF. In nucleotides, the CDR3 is TGTGCCAGCAGCTCACTGACAGAGCCTCCTGGAACGAACTATGGCTACACCTTC.

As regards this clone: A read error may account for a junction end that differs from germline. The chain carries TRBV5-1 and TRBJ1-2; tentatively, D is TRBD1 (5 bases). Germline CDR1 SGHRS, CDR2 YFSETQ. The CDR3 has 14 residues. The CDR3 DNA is TGCGCCAGCAGATTGGTGGGCAGGGCATATGGCTACACCTTC. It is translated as CASRLVGRAYGYTF.

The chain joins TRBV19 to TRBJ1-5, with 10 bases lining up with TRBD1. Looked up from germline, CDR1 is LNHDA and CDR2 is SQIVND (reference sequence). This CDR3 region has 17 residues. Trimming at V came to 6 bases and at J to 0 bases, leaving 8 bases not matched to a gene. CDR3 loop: CASRRTGGRISNQPQHF. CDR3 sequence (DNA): TGTGCCAGTAGGCGGACAGGGGGGAGGATTAGCAATCAGCCCCAGCATTTT.

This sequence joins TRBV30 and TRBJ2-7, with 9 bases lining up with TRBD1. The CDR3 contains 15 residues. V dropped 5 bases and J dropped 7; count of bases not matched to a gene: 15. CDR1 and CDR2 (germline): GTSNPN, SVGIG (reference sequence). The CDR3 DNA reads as TGTGCCTGGGATGGAACGGGACAGGGTTCTCGGGAGCAGTACTTC. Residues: CAWDGTGQGSREQYF.

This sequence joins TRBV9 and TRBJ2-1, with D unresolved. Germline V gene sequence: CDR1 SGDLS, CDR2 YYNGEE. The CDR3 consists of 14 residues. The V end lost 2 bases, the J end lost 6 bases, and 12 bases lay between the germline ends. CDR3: CASSVFTDLNEQFF. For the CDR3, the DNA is TGTGCCAGCAGCGTCTTTACAGACCTCAATGAGCAGTTCTTC.

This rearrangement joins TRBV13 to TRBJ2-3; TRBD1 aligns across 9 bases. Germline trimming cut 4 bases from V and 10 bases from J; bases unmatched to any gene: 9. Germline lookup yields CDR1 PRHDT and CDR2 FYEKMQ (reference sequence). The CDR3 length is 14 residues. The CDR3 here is CASSWTGARRAQYF. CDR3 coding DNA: TGTGCCAGCAGCTGGACAGGGGCCCGGCGGGCGCAGTATTTT.

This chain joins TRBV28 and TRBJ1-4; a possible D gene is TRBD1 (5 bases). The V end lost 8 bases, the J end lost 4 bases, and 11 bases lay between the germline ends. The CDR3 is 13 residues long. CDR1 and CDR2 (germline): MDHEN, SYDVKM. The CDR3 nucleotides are TGTGCCAGCTGGACACGGATTAATGAAAAACTGTTTTTT. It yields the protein CASWTRINEKLFF.

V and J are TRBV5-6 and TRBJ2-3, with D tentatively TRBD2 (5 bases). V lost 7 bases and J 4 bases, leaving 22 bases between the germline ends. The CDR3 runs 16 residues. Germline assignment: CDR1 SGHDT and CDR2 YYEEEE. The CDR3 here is CASAREASPRPDTQYF. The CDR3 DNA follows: TGTGCCAGCGCCCGTGAGGCTAGCCCACGACCAGATACGCAGTATTTT.

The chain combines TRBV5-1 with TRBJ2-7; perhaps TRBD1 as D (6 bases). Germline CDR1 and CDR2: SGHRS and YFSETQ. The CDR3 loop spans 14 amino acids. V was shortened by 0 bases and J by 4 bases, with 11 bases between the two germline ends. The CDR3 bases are TGCGCCAGCAGCTTGGGACAGGCCGCGTACGAGCAGTACTTC. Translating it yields CASSLGQAAYEQYF.

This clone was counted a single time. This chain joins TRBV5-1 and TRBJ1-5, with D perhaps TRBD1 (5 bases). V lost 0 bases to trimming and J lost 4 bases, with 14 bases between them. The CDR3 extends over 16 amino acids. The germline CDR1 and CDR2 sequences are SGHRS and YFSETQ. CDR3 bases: TGCGCCAGCAGCTTGGGGGGGACCGGAGGGAATCAGCCCCAGCATTTT. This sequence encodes CASSLGGTGGNQPQHF.

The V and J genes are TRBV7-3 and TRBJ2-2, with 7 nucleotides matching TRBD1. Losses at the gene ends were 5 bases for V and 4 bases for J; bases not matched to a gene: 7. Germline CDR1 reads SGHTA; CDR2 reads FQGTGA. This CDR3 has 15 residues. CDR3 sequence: CASSPQTGVTGELFF. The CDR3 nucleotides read TGTGCCAGCAGCCCCCAAACAGGGGTCACCGGGGAGCTGTTTTTT.

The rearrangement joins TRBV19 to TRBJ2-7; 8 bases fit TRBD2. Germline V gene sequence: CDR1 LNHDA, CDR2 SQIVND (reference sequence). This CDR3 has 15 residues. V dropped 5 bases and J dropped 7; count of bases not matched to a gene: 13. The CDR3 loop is CASSDLSGGPGEQYF. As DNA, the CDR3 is TGTGCCAGTAGTGATCTCTCGGGAGGGCCTGGTGAGCAGTACTTC.

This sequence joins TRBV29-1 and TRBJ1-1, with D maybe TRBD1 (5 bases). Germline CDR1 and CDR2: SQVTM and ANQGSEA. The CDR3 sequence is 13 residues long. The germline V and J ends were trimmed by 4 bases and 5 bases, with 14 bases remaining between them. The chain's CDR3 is CSVVIVGGTEAFF. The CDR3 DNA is TGCAGCGTTGTGATCGTGGGGGGAACTGAAGCTTTCTTT. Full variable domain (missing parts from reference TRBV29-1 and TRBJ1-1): SAVISQKPSRDICQRGTSLTIQCQVDSQVTMMFWYRQQPGQSLTLIATANQGSEATYESGFVIDKFPISRPNLTFSTLTVSNMSPEDSSIYLCSVVIVGGTEAFFGQGTRLTVV.

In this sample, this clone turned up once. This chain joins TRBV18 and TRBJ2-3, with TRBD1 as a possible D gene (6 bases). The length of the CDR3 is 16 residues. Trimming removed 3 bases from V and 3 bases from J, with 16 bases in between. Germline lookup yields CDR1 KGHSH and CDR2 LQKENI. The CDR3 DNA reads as TGTGCCAGCTCACCTGATCGTGAGGGGGTGACAGATACGCAGTATTTT. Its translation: CASSPDREGVTDTQYF.

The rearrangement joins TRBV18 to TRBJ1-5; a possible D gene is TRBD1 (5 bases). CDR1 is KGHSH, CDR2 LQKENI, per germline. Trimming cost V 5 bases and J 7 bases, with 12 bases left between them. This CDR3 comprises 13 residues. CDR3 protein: CASSSGSTQPQHF. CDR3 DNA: TGTGCCAGCTCATCAGGGTCTACCCAGCCCCAGCATTTT.

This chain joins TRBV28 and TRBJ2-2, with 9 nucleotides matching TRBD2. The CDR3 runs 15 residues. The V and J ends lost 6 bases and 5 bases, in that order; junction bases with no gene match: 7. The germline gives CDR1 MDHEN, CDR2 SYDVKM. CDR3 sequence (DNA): TGTGCCAGCAGCCAGGGCGGGAGGGGTACCGGGGAGCTGTTTTTT. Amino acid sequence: CASSQGGRGTGELFF. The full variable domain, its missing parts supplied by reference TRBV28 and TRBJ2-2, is DVKVTQSSRYLVKRTGEKVFLECVQDMDHENMFWYRQDPGLGLRLIYFSYDVKMKEKGDIPEGYSVSREKKERFSLILESASTNQTSMYLCASSQGGRGTGELFFGEGSRLTVL.

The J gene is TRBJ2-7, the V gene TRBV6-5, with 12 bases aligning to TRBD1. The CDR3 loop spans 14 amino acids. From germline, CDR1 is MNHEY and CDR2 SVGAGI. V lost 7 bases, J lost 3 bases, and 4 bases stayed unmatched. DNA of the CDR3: TGTGCCAGCATCGGGACAGGGGGCATCTACGAGCAGTACTTC. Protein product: CASIGTGGIYEQYF.

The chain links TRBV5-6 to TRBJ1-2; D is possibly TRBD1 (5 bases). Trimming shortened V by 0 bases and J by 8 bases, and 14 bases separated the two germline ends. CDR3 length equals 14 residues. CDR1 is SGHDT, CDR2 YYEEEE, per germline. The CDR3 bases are TGTGCCAGCAGCTTGGTTCCGACAGAGAGAGGCTACACCTTC. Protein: CASSLVPTERGYTF.